These 14 T cell receptor beta chains originate from one sample sequenced in a study of persistence of HIV-infected CD4 T cells. Cells were stimulated nonspecifically with anti-CD3/anti-CD28 magnetic beads. CD4+ T cells upregulating both CD40 ligand and CD69 were sorted as responding cells. The libraries were made with immunoSEQ version 4 in survey mode. The table came from immunoSEQ multiplex PCR; TCRdb's copy has only in-frame clones and leaves some out. The data contain roughly 43,000 clones, around 90% of them singletons. No antigens are known for them. This sample comprised CD4+ T cells sorted from PBMCs after approximately 19-hour stimulation, obtained from a patient who received antiretroviral therapy. These receptors originate from an adult man with HIV who was CMV-seropositive.

This chain joins TRBV19 and TRBJ1-4, with no clear D. Trimming shortened V by 4 bases and J by 3 bases, and 12 bases separated the two germline ends. The CDR3 contains 15 residues. From germline, CDR1 is LNHDA and CDR2 SQIVND (reference sequence). CDR3 sequence reads: CASSNNGMSNEKLFF. The CDR3 coding sequence is TGTGCCAGTAGTAATAACGGGATGTCTAATGAAAAACTGTTTTTT. Complete variable domain (other parts from reference TRBV19 and TRBJ1-4): DGGITQSPKYLFRKEGQNVTLSCEQNLNHDAMYWYRQDPGQGLRLIYYSQIVNDFQKGDIAEGYSVSREKKESFPLTVTSAQKNPTAFYLCASSNNGMSNEKLFFGSGTQLSVL.

The J gene is TRBJ2-3, the V gene TRBV25-1; possibly TRBD1 for D (6 bases). Trimming left V 3 bases short and J 2 bases short, with 9 bases between. The germline gives CDR1 MGHDK, CDR2 SYGVNS. The CDR3 sequence is 14 residues long. CDR3 loop: CASSEDSFTDTQYF. The CDR3 DNA reads TGTGCCAGCAGTGAGGACAGTTTCACAGATACGCAGTATTTT.

This chain uses TRBV21-1 with TRBJ1-3. TRBV21-1 is classified as a pseudogene. The CDR3 covers 18 residues. The CDR3 coding sequence is TGTGCCAGCAAATCGACTGGCGGGGACCTGAGCTCTGGAAACACCATATATTTT. This sequence encodes CASKSTGGDLSSGNTIYF.

This clone came up a few times. V usage is TRBV5-3 and J usage is TRBJ2-2; 10 bases agree with TRBD2. TRBV5-3 has ORF status, its function being uncertain. V trimming: 2 bases; J trimming: 4 bases; junction bases outside the gene matches: 14. CDR3 length: 19 residues. The CDR3 DNA reads as TGTGCCAGAAGCTTAGCGTATGAGCGGGGGGGCGGAGGCACCGGGGAGCTGTTTTTT. Its translation is CARSLAYERGGGGTGELFF.

This clone appeared a single time. The genes are TRBV28 and TRBJ1-4; 8 bases map to TRBD1. The ends lost 3 bases at V and 11 bases at J; junction bases unmatched: 5. The CDR3 runs to 13 residues. The V gene's germline CDR1 is MDHEN and CDR2 SYDVKM. CDR3 coding DNA: TGTGCCAGCAGTTTCCCTGCAGGGGGCAAACTGTTTTTT. This gives the protein CASSFPAGGKLFF.

The chain uses TRBV6-5 and TRBJ1-6; 7 positions match TRBD1. V shed 6 bases, J shed 7 bases, and the junction held 9 bases outside the gene matches. Germline CDR1 reads MNHEY; CDR2 reads SVGAGI. The CDR3 covers 15 residues. In DNA, the CDR3 is TGTGCCAGCAGCGCCGGACAGGACCGAAATTCACCCCTCCACTTT. It encodes CASSAGQDRNSPLHF.

The table lists this clone with a count of one. J is TRBJ1-5 and V is TRBV19; D gene ambiguous. CDR1 is LNHDA, CDR2 SQIVND, per germline (reference sequence). Trimming took 5 bases from V and 7 from J, leaving 9 bases between them. This CDR3 has 12 residues. CDR3: CASSLPTQPQHF. The CDR3 DNA sequence: TGTGCCAGTAGTCTTCCGACGCAGCCCCAGCATTTT.

This rearrangement joins TRBV25-1 to TRBJ1-4; perhaps TRBD1 as D (5 bases). Germline loops: CDR1 MGHDK, CDR2 SYGVNS. This CDR3 region has 14 residues. Trimming left V 2 bases short and J 7 bases short, with 11 bases between. In DNA, the CDR3 is TGTGCCAGCAGTGAACCCTTAGGGACTGAAAAACTGTTTTTT. Translated: CASSEPLGTEKLFF.

This chain connects TRBV6-1 to TRBJ1-1; D is unclear. The CDR3 contains 13 residues. Germline loops: CDR1 MNHNS, CDR2 SASEGT. V shed 10 bases and J shed 1 base, with 13 bases lying between them. The chain's CDR3 is CAITVLGNTEAFF. Here the CDR3 DNA reads TGTGCCATCACAGTTTTAGGGAACACTGAAGCTTTCTTT.

The chain has TRBV6-5 and TRBJ1-1; maybe TRBD1 (5 bases). There are 11 residues in the CDR3. Germline CDR1 reads MNHEY; CDR2 reads SVGAGI. V was trimmed by 11 bases and J by 7 bases, leaving 14 bases between them. The CDR3 loop is CASGEGREAFF. The CDR3 coding sequence is TGTGCCTCCGGTGAGGGGCGTGAAGCTTTCTTT.

The chain combines TRBV6-5 with TRBJ2-7; no firm D call. This CDR3 has 14 amino acids. Germline CDR1 is MNHEY and CDR2 is SVGAGI. Trimming took 6 bases from V and 0 from J, leaving 12 bases between them. The CDR3 DNA follows: TGTGCCAGCAGAGGAACCCTATCCTCCTACGAGCAGTACTTC. Amino acids: CASRGTLSSYEQYF.

The chain recombines TRBV3-1 (or the pseudogene TRBV3-2) with TRBJ1-1; D not resolved. This CDR3 is 14 amino acids long. Looked up from germline, CDR1 is LGHDT and CDR2 is YNNKEL (reference sequence). Trimming shortened V by 8 bases and J by 6 bases, and 19 bases separated the two germline ends. The CDR3 DNA reads TGTGCCAGCGGCGATACTGGGTTTGGATCTGAAGCTTTCTTT. This sequence encodes CASGDTGFGSEAFF.

CDR3 in amino acids: CASLIGNTEAFF. In DNA form, the CDR3 reads TGTGCCAGCTTAATTGGGAACACTGAAGCTTTCTTT. This chain uses TRBV28 with TRBJ1-1, with D uncertain. Germline V gene lookup returns CDR1 MDHEN and CDR2 SYDVKM. This CDR3 spans 12 amino acids. V dropped 8 bases and J dropped 1 base, with 8 bases sitting between them.

J is TRBJ1-6 and V is TRBV5-4; tentatively, D is TRBD1 (6 bases). The CDR3 length is 16 residues. Germline V gene lookup returns CDR1 SGHNT and CDR2 YYREEE (reference sequence). V was cut by 2 bases and J by 4 bases, with 13 bases left in between. This CDR3 is CASSLTQGMYNSPLHF. The CDR3 coding sequence is TGTGCCAGCAGCTTAACCCAGGGGATGTATAATTCACCCCTCCACTTT. Supplemented by reference TRBV5-4 and TRBJ1-6, the full variable domain reads ETGVTQSPTHLIKTRGQQVTLRCSSQSGHNTVSWYQQALGQGPQFIFQYYREEENGRGNFPPRFSGLQFPNYSSELNVNALELDDSALYLCASSLTQGMYNSPLHFGNGTRLTVT.